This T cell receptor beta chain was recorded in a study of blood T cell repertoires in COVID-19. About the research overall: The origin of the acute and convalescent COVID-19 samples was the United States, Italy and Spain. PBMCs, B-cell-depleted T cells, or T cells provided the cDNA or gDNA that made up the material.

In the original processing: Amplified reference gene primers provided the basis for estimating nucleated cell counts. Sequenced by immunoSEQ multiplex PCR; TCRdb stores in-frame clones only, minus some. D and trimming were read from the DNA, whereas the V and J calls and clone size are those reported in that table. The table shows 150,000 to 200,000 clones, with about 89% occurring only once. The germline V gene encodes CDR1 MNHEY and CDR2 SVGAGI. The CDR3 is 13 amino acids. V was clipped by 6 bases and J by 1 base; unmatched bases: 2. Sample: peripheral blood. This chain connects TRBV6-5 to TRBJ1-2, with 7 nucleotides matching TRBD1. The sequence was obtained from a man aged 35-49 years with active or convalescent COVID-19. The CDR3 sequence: CASRGQYNYGYTF. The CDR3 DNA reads TGTGCCAGCAGGGGACAGTATAACTATGGCTACACCTTC.